This T cell receptor (beta chain) appears in the sequencing data of a study of T cell responses to AZD1222 COVID-19 vaccine. The CDR3 has 12 amino acids. Germline CDR1 reads LGHDT; CDR2 reads YNNKEL (reference sequence). Concerning this clone: An end of the junction does not agree with germline; a read error may underlie this.

Profiled with immunoSEQ multiplex PCR; TCRdb holds only in-frame clones, not every one. The data contain about 60,000 clones, 60% to 85% of them singletons. Source: peripheral blood, taken 28 days after the second AZD1222 dose. This TCR came from an adult who received the AZD1222 COVID-19 vaccine. The chain is built from TRBV3-1 (or the pseudogene TRBV3-2) and TRBJ1-2; D gene unclear. CDR3 DNA sequence: TGTGCCAGCAACCAAGAGGGAAGGGGCTACACCTTC. Its protein is CASNQEGRGYTF.